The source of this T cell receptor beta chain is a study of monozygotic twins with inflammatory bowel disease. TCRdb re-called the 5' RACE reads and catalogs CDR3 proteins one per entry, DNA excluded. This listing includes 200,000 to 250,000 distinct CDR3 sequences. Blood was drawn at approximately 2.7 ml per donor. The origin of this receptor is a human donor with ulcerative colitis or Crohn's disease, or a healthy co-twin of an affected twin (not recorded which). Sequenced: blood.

The CDR3 spells CASSQGGLQEKLFF. This chain links TRBV4-1 with TRBJ1-4; TCRdb's D call, TRBD1, is unchecked because there is no DNA. The CDR3 has 14 residues. From germline, CDR1 is MGHRA and CDR2 YSYEKL.